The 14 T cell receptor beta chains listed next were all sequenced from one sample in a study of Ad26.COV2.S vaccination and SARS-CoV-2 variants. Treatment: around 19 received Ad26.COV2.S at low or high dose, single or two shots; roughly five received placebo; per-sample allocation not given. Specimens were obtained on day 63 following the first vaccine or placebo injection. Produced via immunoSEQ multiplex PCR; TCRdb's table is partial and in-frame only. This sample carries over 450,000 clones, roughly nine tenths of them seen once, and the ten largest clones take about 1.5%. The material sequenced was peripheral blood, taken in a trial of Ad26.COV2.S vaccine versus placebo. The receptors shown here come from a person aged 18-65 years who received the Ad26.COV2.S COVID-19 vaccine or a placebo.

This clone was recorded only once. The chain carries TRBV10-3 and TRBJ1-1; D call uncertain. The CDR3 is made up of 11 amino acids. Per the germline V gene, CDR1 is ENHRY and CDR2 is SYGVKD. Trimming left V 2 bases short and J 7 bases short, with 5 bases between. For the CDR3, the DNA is TGTGCCATCAGTGAGGGAAATGAAGCTTTCTTT. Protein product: CAISEGNEAFF.

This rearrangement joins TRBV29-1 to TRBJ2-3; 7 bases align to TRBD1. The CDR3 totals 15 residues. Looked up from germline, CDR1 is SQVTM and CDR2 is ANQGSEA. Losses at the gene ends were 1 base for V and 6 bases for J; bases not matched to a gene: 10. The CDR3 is CSVEASGGSGDTQYF. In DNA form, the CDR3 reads TGCAGCGTTGAAGCCTCAGGGGGTTCGGGGGATACGCAGTATTTT.

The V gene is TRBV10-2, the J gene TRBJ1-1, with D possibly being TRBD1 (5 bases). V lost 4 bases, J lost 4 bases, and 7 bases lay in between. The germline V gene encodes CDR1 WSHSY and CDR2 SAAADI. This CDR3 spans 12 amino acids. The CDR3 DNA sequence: TGCGCCAGCAGTGTTGGGGGCACTGAAGCTTTCTTT. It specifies CASSVGGTEAFF.

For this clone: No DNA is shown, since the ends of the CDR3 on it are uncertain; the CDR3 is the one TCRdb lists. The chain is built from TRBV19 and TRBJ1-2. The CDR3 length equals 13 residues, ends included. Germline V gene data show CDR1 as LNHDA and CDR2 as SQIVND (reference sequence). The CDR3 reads CASSSGGFYGYTF.

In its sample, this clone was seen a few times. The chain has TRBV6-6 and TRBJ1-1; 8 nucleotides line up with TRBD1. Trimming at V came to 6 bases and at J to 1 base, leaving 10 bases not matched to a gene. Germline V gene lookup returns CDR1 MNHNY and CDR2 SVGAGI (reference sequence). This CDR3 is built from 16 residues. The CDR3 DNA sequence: TGTGCCAGCAGGCCTATGCAGGGGGCTGGGAACACTGAAGCTTTCTTT. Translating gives CASRPMQGAGNTEAFF.

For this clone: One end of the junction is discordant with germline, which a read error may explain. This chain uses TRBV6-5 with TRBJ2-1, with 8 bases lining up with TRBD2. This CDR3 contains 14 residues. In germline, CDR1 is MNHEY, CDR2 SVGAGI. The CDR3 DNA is TGTGCCAGCGATGGGGGACTTGAGGGACTAGTCGGTCTCTTC. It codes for CASDGGLEGLVGLF.

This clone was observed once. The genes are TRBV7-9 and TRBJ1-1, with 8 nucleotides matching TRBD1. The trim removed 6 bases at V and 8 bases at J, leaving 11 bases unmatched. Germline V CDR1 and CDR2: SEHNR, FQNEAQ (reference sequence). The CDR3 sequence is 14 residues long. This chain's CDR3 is CASRQTGGETEAFF. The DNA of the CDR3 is TGTGCCAGCAGGCAAACAGGGGGAGAAACGGAAGCTTTCTTT.

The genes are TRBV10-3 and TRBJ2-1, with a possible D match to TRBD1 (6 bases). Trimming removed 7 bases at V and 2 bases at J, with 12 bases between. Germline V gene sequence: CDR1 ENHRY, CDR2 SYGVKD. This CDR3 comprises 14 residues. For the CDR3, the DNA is TGTGCCATCATGGGTACAGGGCCCTACAATGAGCAGTTCTTC. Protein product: CAIMGTGPYNEQFF.

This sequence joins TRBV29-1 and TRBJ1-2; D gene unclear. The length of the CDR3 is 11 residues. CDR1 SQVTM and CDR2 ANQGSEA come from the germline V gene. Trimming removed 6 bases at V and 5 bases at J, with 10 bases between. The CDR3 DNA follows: TGCAGCGTCCTAGAAAGTTATGGCTACACCTTC. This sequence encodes CSVLESYGYTF.

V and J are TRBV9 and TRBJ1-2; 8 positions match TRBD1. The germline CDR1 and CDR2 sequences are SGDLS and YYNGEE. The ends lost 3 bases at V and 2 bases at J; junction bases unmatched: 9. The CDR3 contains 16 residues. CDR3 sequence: CASSESRDRGNYGYTF. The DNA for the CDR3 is TGTGCCAGCAGCGAGTCGAGAGACAGGGGCAACTATGGCTACACCTTC.

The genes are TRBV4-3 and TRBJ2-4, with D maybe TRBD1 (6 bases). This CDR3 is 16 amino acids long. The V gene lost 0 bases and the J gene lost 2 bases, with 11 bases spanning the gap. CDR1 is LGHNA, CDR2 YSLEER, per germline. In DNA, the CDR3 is TGCGCCAGCAGCCAAGATTTCGGGACAACCAAAAACATTCAGTACTTC. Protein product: CASSQDFGTTKNIQYF.

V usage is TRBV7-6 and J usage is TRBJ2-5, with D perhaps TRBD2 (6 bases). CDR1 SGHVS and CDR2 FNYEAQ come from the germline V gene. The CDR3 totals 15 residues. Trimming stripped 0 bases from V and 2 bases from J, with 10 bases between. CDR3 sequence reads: CASSLAGGWQETQYF. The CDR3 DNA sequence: TGTGCCAGCAGCTTAGCGGGAGGCTGGCAAGAGACCCAGTACTTC.

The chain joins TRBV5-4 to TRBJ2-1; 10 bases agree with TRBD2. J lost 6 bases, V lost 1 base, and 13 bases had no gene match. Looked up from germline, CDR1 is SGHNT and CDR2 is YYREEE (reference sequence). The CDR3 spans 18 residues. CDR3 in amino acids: CASSLQKLAGVAGNEQFF. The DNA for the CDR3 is TGTGCCAGCAGCTTGCAGAAGCTAGCGGGAGTGGCTGGCAATGAGCAGTTCTTC.

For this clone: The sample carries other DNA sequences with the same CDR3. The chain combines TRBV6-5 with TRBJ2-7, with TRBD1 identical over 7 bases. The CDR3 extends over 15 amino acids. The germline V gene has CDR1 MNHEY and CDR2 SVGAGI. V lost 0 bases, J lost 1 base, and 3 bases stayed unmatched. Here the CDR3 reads CASSYSGQASYEQYF. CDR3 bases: TGTGCCAGCAGTTACTCCGGACAGGCTTCCTACGAGCAGTACTTC.